The rows below give T cell receptor beta chains drawn from one sample of a study of blood T cells in healthy people across ages. One entry per CDR3 protein, called by TCRdb with MiXCR from the 5' RACE reads. This sample carries just under 900,000 distinct CDR3 sequences, roughly 26% of them seen once, and the ten largest clones take around 15%. Sequencing used blood. All receptors come from a woman aged 80 or older in good health. Both conserved end residues are part of each CDR3. D genes are given only for firm matches. Expanded clones get a size class; other rows say once, few or many, or leave the size out.

>.|few|TRBJ1-1|TRBV2
TGTGCCAGCAGTGAAAGCCAACGGTCGAACACTGGAGCTTTCTTT
CASSESQRSNTGAFF
>.|many|TRBJ2-5|TRBV30
TGTGCCTGGAGTGTAGGGGGACTCCAGGGGGAGACCCAGTACTTC
CAWSVGGLQGETQYF
>.|many|TRBJ1-1|TRBV4-3
TGCGCCAGCAGCCAAGATTGGCGAGGGGACTCAATGAACACTGAAGCTTTCTTT
CASSQDWRGDSMNTEAFF
>TRBD1|many|TRBJ2-1|TRBV6-2/TRBV6-3
TGTGCCAGCAGTCCCGGACAGGTCTACAATGAGCAGTTCTTC
CASSPGQVYNEQFF
>TRBD1|.|TRBJ2-3|TRBV6-1
TGTGCCAGCAGTGAAGGGACAGGGGGCCTAGGTACGCAGTATTTT
CASSEGTGGLGTQYF
>TRBD1|.|TRBJ1-2|TRBV7-2
TGTGCCAGCAGCCCAAGGACAGGGACTAACTACGGCTACATCTTC
CASSPRTGTNYGYIF
>TRBD2|.|TRBJ2-5|TRBV19
TGTGCCAGTAGTATAGCGACTAGCGGAGAGACCCAGTACTTC
CASSIATSGETQYF
>TRBD1|.|TRBJ1-1|TRBV7-2
TGTGCCAGCAGCACGACAGGGTTTGGCGCTGAAGCTTTCTTT
CASSTTGFGAEAFF
>.|.|TRBJ2-7|TRBV27
TGTGCCAGCAGTTTCGGTGACGGCCGCCGAACCTACGAGCAGTACTTC
CASSFGDGRRTYEQYF
>.|.|TRBJ1-2|TRBV19
TGTGCCAGTAGTTCGGGTGTCTATGGCTGCACCTTC
CASSSGVYGCTF